A selection of T cell receptor beta chains follows, all from one sample in a study of shared clonotypes between healthy human individuals. The repertoire was sequenced with immunoSEQ multiplex PCR; TCRdb's copy has only in-frame clones and lacks some. This table has approximately 1,000,000 clones, 75% to 80% appearing once. Sequenced input: memory CD4+ T cells from PBMCs. Receptors originate from a man younger than 35 in good health. Some clones in this sample may be carry-over from other donors' samples. Each CDR3 is given with its conserved first and last residue. The D gene is left open where the match is weak. Rows may omit the clone size; those that give it use once, few, many or a size class.

clone_size	v_call	j_call	d_call	cdr3_aa	cdr3_nt
-	TRBV7-3	TRBJ2-3	-	CASSLLGRGTDTQYF	TGTGCCAGCAGCTTATTGGGGCGCGGCACAGATACGCAGTATTTT
-	TRBV30	TRBJ2-5	-	CAWSVLQQETQYF	TGTGCCTGGAGTGTATTGCAACAAGAGACCCAGTACTTC
once	TRBV4-3	TRBJ1-3	-	CASSQDGNSGNTIYF	TGCGCCAGCAGCCAAGACGGGAACTCTGGAAACACCATATATTTT
once	TRBV25-1	TRBJ2-7	-	CASSVDRRAREQYF	TGTGCCAGCAGTGTCGACAGGCGTGCTCGTGAGCAGTACTTC
-	TRBV6-6	TRBJ2-5	-	CASSYRLSGEETQYF	TGTGCCAGCAGTTACCGTCTTTCCGGGGAGGAGACCCAGTACTTC
-	TRBV20-1	TRBJ2-3	-	CSARDTDTQYF	TGCAGTGCTAGAGATACTGATACGCAGTATTTT
-	TRBV6-1	TRBJ1-5	TRBD1	CASSEVSGQLYSNQPQHF	TGTGCCAGCAGTGAAGTCTCGGGACAGCTTTATAGCAATCAGCCCCAGCATTTT
-	TRBV5-4	TRBJ2-5	TRBD2	CASSSGELAGYQETQYF	TGTGCCAGCAGCTCTGGGGAACTAGCGGGGTACCAAGAGACCCAGTACTTC
-	TRBV25-1	TRBJ2-5	TRBD2	CASSRSGRARVGETQYF	TGTGCCAGCAGTAGAAGCGGGAGGGCCCGAGTAGGGGAGACCCAGTACTTC
-	TRBV2	TRBJ2-3	-	CASPTPGASTDTQYF	TGTGCCAGCCCTACCCCGGGCGCTAGCACAGATACGCAGTATTTT
-	TRBV6-6	TRBJ2-7	-	CASSWGSDEQYF	TGTGCCAGCAGTTGGGGGTCCGACGAGCAGTACTTC
-	TRBV11-2	TRBJ2-7	-	CASSPGPLLRPYEQYF	TGTGCCAGCAGCCCAGGACCTCTCCTGAGACCCTACGAGCAGTACTTC
few	TRBV28	TRBJ2-1	TRBD2	CASVSPSGNYNEQFF	TGTGCCAGCGTCTCCCCTAGCGGGAACTACAATGAGCAGTTCTTC
-	TRBV7-2	TRBJ2-3	TRBD2	CASSPWASGSLGGDTQYF	TGTGCCAGCAGCCCATGGGCTAGCGGGAGTCTTGGGGGAGATACGCAGTATTTT
-	TRBV30	TRBJ1-3	-	CAWSPTGNTIYF	TGTGCCTGGAGCCCCACCGGAAACACCATATATTTT
-	TRBV28	TRBJ1-1	TRBD1	CASSLQGAVDTEAFF	TGTGCCAGCAGTTTACAGGGGGCGGTCGACACTGAAGCTTTCTTT
-	TRBV11-2	TRBJ1-3	-	CASSQSGTTSGTIYF	TGTGCCAGCAGCCAAAGCGGGACAACAAGCGGCACCATATATTTT
-	TRBV18	TRBJ2-2	-	CASSPQGNTGELFF	TGTGCCAGCTCACCGCAGGGAAACACCGGGGAGCTGTTTTTT
-	TRBV5-4	TRBJ2-7	-	CASRGGDEQYF	TGTGCCAGCAGGGGAGGCGACGAGCAGTACTTC
-	TRBV7-2	TRBJ1-4	-	CASSLGHVGNEKLFF	TGTGCCAGCAGCTTAGGACATGTAGGGAATGAAAAACTGTTTTTT
-	TRBV4-3	TRBJ1-4	-	CASSQSLRGNEKLFF	TGCGCCAGCAGCCAATCTCTCCGGGGTAATGAAAAACTGTTTTTT
few	TRBV9	TRBJ1-1	-	CASSRTTGLTEAFF	TGTGCCAGCAGCAGGACGACAGGCCTCACTGAAGCTTTCTTT
-	TRBV9	TRBJ1-1	-	CASSVESMNTEAFF	TGTGCCAGCAGCGTAGAGTCTATGAACACTGAAGCTTTCTTT
few	TRBV28	TRBJ1-5	-	CASSDITRRQPQHF	TGTGCCAGCAGTGACATTACCCGTAGGCAGCCCCAGCATTTT
-	TRBV15	TRBJ2-1	-	CATSRALLSRALAGNEQFF	TGTGCCACCAGCAGGGCCCTACTTTCACGGGCGTTGGCTGGCAATGAGCAGTTCTTC
-	TRBV5-6	TRBJ2-7	-	CASSLILETGAYEQYF	TGTGCCAGCAGCTTGATATTGGAGACTGGAGCCTACGAGCAGTACTTC